A selection of T cell receptor beta chains follows, all from one sample in a study of T cell clusters in autoimmune cytopenias. TCRdb reanalyzed the multiplex PCR reads, giving one entry per CDR3 protein sequence and no DNA. There are 11,000 or so distinct CDR3 sequences in the sample, with about a quarter held by the top ten. These data were also filed under a second study, of T cell repertoires in aging, cancer and after chemotherapy.

Input material: peripheral blood. The receptors shown here come from a human donor in good health. Both conserved end residues are part of each CDR3. Rows give clone size only sometimes, using once, few, many, or a class for an expanded clone.

j_call: TRBJ1-1; clone_size: .; v_call: TRBV7-2; cdr3_length: 15; cdr3_aa: CASSATGTGVTEAFF
j_call: TRBJ2-6; clone_size: medium-sized; v_call: TRBV19; cdr3_length: 15; cdr3_aa: CASSTASGGANVLTF
j_call: TRBJ2-7; clone_size: .; v_call: TRBV11-2; cdr3_length: 15; cdr3_aa: CASSLYSGGEYEQYF
j_call: TRBJ2-5; clone_size: .; v_call: TRBV18; cdr3_length: 13; cdr3_aa: CASSPTTAETQYF
j_call: TRBJ2-2; clone_size: medium-sized; v_call: TRBV11-1; cdr3_length: 16; cdr3_aa: CASSLRTGDFTGELFF
j_call: TRBJ1-5; clone_size: medium-sized; v_call: TRBV29-1; cdr3_length: 13; cdr3_aa: CSVADRFDQPQHF
j_call: TRBJ2-7; clone_size: .; v_call: TRBV13; cdr3_length: 12; cdr3_aa: CASSLETYEQYF
j_call: TRBJ2-1; clone_size: .; v_call: TRBV4-3; cdr3_length: 15; cdr3_aa: CASSQGGGGYNEQFF
j_call: TRBJ2-3; clone_size: .; v_call: TRBV6-5; cdr3_length: 13; cdr3_aa: CASTRGAADTQYF
j_call: TRBJ2-7; clone_size: medium-sized; v_call: TRBV29-1; cdr3_length: 12; cdr3_aa: CSVESRDYEQYF
j_call: TRBJ2-7; clone_size: .; v_call: TRBV6-5; cdr3_length: 14; cdr3_aa: CASSSFPTPYEQYF
j_call: TRBJ1-1; clone_size: .; v_call: TRBV7-6; cdr3_length: 12; cdr3_aa: CASSTRGGRAFF
j_call: TRBJ2-3; clone_size: .; v_call: TRBV5-4; cdr3_length: 18; cdr3_aa: CASSLGQTSGGAADTQYF
j_call: TRBJ2-7; clone_size: .; v_call: TRBV27; cdr3_length: 14; cdr3_aa: CASSSGTGGYEQYF
j_call: TRBJ2-5; clone_size: .; v_call: TRBV13; cdr3_length: 15; cdr3_aa: CASSRTSGDGQTQYF
j_call: TRBJ2-7; clone_size: medium-sized; v_call: TRBV30; cdr3_length: 11; cdr3_aa: CAWSLGYEQYF
j_call: TRBJ2-7; clone_size: .; v_call: TRBV5-1; cdr3_length: 15; cdr3_aa: CASSLTVAGGHEQYF
j_call: TRBJ2-6; clone_size: .; v_call: TRBV7-6; cdr3_length: 18; cdr3_aa: CASSLYGTASSGANVLTF
j_call: TRBJ1-2; clone_size: .; v_call: TRBV12-3/TRBV12-4; cdr3_length: 13; cdr3_aa: CASSYTGVDGYTF
j_call: TRBJ1-2; clone_size: .; v_call: TRBV6-5; cdr3_length: 12; cdr3_aa: CASKGQGDGYTF
j_call: TRBJ2-1; clone_size: .; v_call: TRBV5-6; cdr3_length: 16; cdr3_aa: CASSLGAAGGQREQFF
j_call: TRBJ1-2; clone_size: .; v_call: TRBV6-1; cdr3_length: 13; cdr3_aa: CASSEGKGYGYTF
j_call: TRBJ2-1; clone_size: .; v_call: TRBV6-4; cdr3_length: 15; cdr3_aa: CASSPSGGAIDEQFF
j_call: TRBJ2-7; clone_size: .; v_call: TRBV5-1; cdr3_length: 12; cdr3_aa: CASSLGGYEQYF
j_call: TRBJ2-5; clone_size: .; v_call: TRBV19; cdr3_length: 15; cdr3_aa: CASSPRSSRAETQYF
j_call: TRBJ2-1; clone_size: .; v_call: TRBV10-3; cdr3_length: 15; cdr3_aa: CAISEGGQNYNEQFF
j_call: TRBJ2-3; clone_size: .; v_call: TRBV6-5; cdr3_length: 17; cdr3_aa: CASSSIRTGRGTDTQYF
j_call: TRBJ2-2; clone_size: medium-sized; v_call: TRBV12-3/TRBV12-4; cdr3_length: 15; cdr3_aa: CASSFAGGNTGELFF
j_call: TRBJ1-6; clone_size: .; v_call: TRBV15; cdr3_length: 16; cdr3_aa: CATSRDWGTANSPLHF
j_call: TRBJ2-3; clone_size: .; v_call: TRBV6-2/TRBV6-3; cdr3_length: 12; cdr3_aa: CASQTSTDTQYF
j_call: TRBJ2-5; clone_size: .; v_call: TRBV4-3; cdr3_length: 15; cdr3_aa: CASSQDLEVGGAQYF
j_call: TRBJ2-3; clone_size: .; v_call: TRBV7-6; cdr3_length: 15; cdr3_aa: CARSLSSGGSDTQYF
j_call: TRBJ1-1; clone_size: .; v_call: TRBV29-1; cdr3_length: 12; cdr3_aa: CSVDTGGTEAFF
j_call: TRBJ2-2; clone_size: .; v_call: TRBV5-6; cdr3_length: 15; cdr3_aa: CASSLWTGTTGELFF
j_call: TRBJ1-3; clone_size: .; v_call: TRBV5-6; cdr3_length: 18; cdr3_aa: CASSLYTAGGGFGNTIYF
j_call: TRBJ1-3; clone_size: .; v_call: TRBV5-6; cdr3_length: 15; cdr3_aa: CASSSRPQIGNTIYF
j_call: TRBJ2-2; clone_size: .; v_call: TRBV6-5; cdr3_length: 15; cdr3_aa: CASSYSTANTGELFF
j_call: TRBJ1-2; clone_size: .; v_call: TRBV30; cdr3_length: 14; cdr3_aa: CAWTLAGIRGGYTF
j_call: TRBJ2-7; clone_size: .; v_call: TRBV7-9; cdr3_length: 12; cdr3_aa: CASSPGGAEQYF
j_call: TRBJ1-2; clone_size: medium-sized; v_call: TRBV30; cdr3_length: 14; cdr3_aa: CAWENRGGYYGYTF
j_call: TRBJ1-6; clone_size: .; v_call: TRBV14; cdr3_length: 14; cdr3_aa: CASSHLTYNSPLHF
j_call: TRBJ1-4; clone_size: .; v_call: TRBV6-5; cdr3_length: 12; cdr3_aa: CASSTTGDRLFF
j_call: TRBJ2-6; clone_size: medium-sized; v_call: TRBV12-3/TRBV12-4; cdr3_length: 15; cdr3_aa: CASSLGGSGANVLTF
j_call: TRBJ2-7; clone_size: .; v_call: TRBV13; cdr3_length: 15; cdr3_aa: CASSFGQGAPYEQYF
j_call: TRBJ2-3; clone_size: .; v_call: TRBV30; cdr3_length: 13; cdr3_aa: CAWSAQGGGTQYF
j_call: TRBJ2-5; clone_size: medium-sized; v_call: TRBV15; cdr3_length: 15; cdr3_aa: CATSRDVLAGETQYF
j_call: TRBJ2-2; clone_size: medium-sized; v_call: TRBV19; cdr3_length: 14; cdr3_aa: CASSIDQNTGELFF
j_call: TRBJ2-5; clone_size: .; v_call: TRBV11-3; cdr3_length: 14; cdr3_aa: CASSLNGLAETQYF
j_call: TRBJ1-2; clone_size: .; v_call: TRBV6-5; cdr3_length: 11; cdr3_aa: CASGTGSGYTF